This T cell receptor beta chain was sequenced in a study of blood T cell repertoires in COVID-19 (dated by TCRdb to about 2020). Regarding the complete study: Samples covering the acute and convalescent phases of COVID-19 were provided by collaborators in the United States, Italy and Spain. The material from the prospective study consisted of cDNA or gDNA derived from T cells, B-cell-depleted T cells, or PBMCs. Subjects who had been exposed to COVID-19, were actively infected with it, or had recovered from it provided the deeply sampled blood TCRbeta repertoires that made up the dataset. The repertoires were made available in a free public database intended to serve as a resource for research on the immune response to SARS-CoV-2. The samples were drawn from the first 160 participants of the ongoing ImmuneRACE study and from over a thousand subjects provided by 6 global collaborators. The sample metadata nearly always contained a de-identified subject ID, COVID-19 status, age in years and sex. Where available, HLA class I and class II types were taken from metadata supplied by the sample provider and were not determined by assay-based typing.

This clone turned up a few times. Its antigen is currently not known. Base qualities are not recorded, but no much larger clone differs from it by a single base. Broad study findings and their caveats: How much clinical and demographic metadata was included differed by source and by participant, and the metadata was provided uncurated.

The germline V gene supplies CDR1 SGHRS and CDR2 YFSETQ. The CDR3 starts with the cysteine, ends with the phenylalanine, and has 16 residues. Kept here is only the CDR3 DNA, which spans 48 bases and is read in frame from base 1. Ends trimmed: V by 2 bases, J by 0 bases; bases unmatched to a gene: 5. One collaborating source in Seattle enrolled patients during active infection and followed them longitudinally through the course of disease. Collaborating institutions collected whole blood in K2EDTA tubes following their own protocols. For TCRbeta analysis, collaborators shipped samples in one of three forms: frozen whole blood, isolated PBMCs, or DNA extracted from either of those sample types. TCRbeta CDR3 regions were amplified from genomic DNA using the immunoSEQ Assay, a bias-controlled multiplex PCR. In the authors' own workflow: Within the assay, amplification of reference gene primers was used to estimate how many nucleated cells each sample contained. Sequence reads were collapsed and filtered to measure the absolute abundance of every unique TCRbeta CDR3 rearrangement. Productive Simpson clonality was computed per sample as the square root of Simpson's diversity index over productive rearrangements. TCRdb limited this immuneACCESS table to in-frame rearrangements with V and J called. A share of clones is missing; checked studies link under half to unresolved V genes, and the rest is unexplained. The DNA gave D and trimming, while V, J and clone size come from that table. The sample data list over 400,000 clones, and about 88% of these were observed just once. The top ten clones comprise about 8% of the sample.

Recombination connected TRBV5-1 to TRBJ2-1; TRBD2 fits 7 bases in the junction. The specimen sequenced was peripheral blood. This clonotype was obtained from a woman between 45 and 65 years old with COVID-19, enrolled during active disease. The CDR3 region reads CASSFGTTSSYNEQFF. The DNA sequence is TGCGCCAGCAGCTTCGGGACTACGAGCTCCTACAATGAGCAGTTCTTC.